This paragraph reports one T cell receptor beta chain. Its antigen is not identified. These data originate in a study of T cell responses to AZD1222 COVID-19 vaccine. This table comes from immunoSEQ multiplex PCR, and its TCRdb copy is limited to in-frame clones, with some not included. This sample has about 130,000 clones; around 86% occur once, and the top ten carry about 22%. CDR1 is MNHEY and CDR2 is SVGEGT in the germline V gene. This CDR3 spans 13 amino acids. V was clipped by 6 bases and J by 4 bases, with 13 bases between them. Study-wide points: Spike-wide vaccine-associated CD4 TCRs dominated at 160-218 and 743-854. Targets within unmutated variant regions were reportedly found for nearly half of spike-specific TCRs.

This chain links TRBV6-2 or TRBV6-3 with TRBJ2-7; unclear D gene. Sequences were derived from peripheral blood, sampled on day 0 of AZD1222 vaccination. The receptor comes from an adult in good health. CDR3 nucleotides: TGTGCCAGCAGCCACAGTATTCATTACGAGCAGTACTTC. It specifies CASSHSIHYEQYF.